The 27 T cell receptor beta chains reported below all come from one sample, sequenced in a study of blood T cell repertoires in COVID-19. Profiling relied on immunoSEQ multiplex PCR, and the TCRdb table lists in-frame clones only, not all of them. This sample has around 230,000 clones, with roughly nine tenths found just once. Material: peripheral blood. These TCRs come from a man in his forties or fifties with acute or convalescent COVID-19.

V and J are TRBV30 and TRBJ2-7; D remains unclear. The ends were cut back, 3 bases at V and 3 bases at J, with 18 bases in the middle. This CDR3 has 15 residues. From germline, CDR1 is GTSNPN and CDR2 SVGIG (reference sequence). CDR3 amino acids: CAWSPGLGFHYEQYF. As DNA, the CDR3 is TGTGCCTGGAGCCCAGGCCTGGGTTTCCACTACGAGCAGTACTTC.

In its sample, this clone was seen many times. The V gene is TRBV25-1, the J gene TRBJ2-2; D perhaps matches TRBD2 (5 bases). The CDR3 has 16 amino acids. Germline assignment: CDR1 MGHDK and CDR2 SYGVNS. Trimming removed 2 bases from V and 3 bases from J, with 13 bases in between. In DNA, the CDR3 is TGTGCCAGCAGTGAAAACCCGACTACTTACACCGGGGAGCTGTTTTTT. Translated, it gives CASSENPTTYTGELFF.

CDR3 bases: TGTGCCAGCAGCCAAGATGAGGACAGCCCCTACGAGCAGTACTTC. Its protein is CASSQDEDSPYEQYF. V is TRBV14 and J is TRBJ2-7; possible D gene TRBD1, 6 bases. V was shortened by 0 bases and J by 2 bases, with 11 bases between the two germline ends. This CDR3 is built from 15 residues. Looked up from germline, CDR1 is SGHDN and CDR2 is FVKESK.

This clone was seen just once. The V and J genes are TRBV18 and TRBJ2-5; D is unclear. The germline gives CDR1 KGHSH, CDR2 LQKENI. V was pared by 2 bases and J by 1 base, with 5 bases between. The CDR3 length is 13 residues. CDR3 coding DNA: TGTGCCAGCTCACCAGCGCTCCAAGAGACCCAGTACTTC. Its translation is CASSPALQETQYF.

A single count supports this clone. The V and J genes are TRBV19 and TRBJ2-3; possible D gene TRBD2, 5 bases. Per the germline V gene, CDR1 is LNHDA and CDR2 is SQIVND (reference sequence). V lost 7 bases, J lost 2 bases, and 10 bases lay in between. The CDR3 length is 13 residues. The CDR3 region has the DNA TGTGCCAGTAACGGGGTAGACACAGATACGCAGTATTTT. It yields the protein CASNGVDTDTQYF.

The table lists this clone with a few counts. The genes are TRBV10-2 and TRBJ2-7; 12 bases are a match to TRBD2. With 8 bases clipped from V and 0 bases from J, the junction kept 5 bases outside the gene matches. The V gene's germline CDR1 is WSHSY and CDR2 SAAADI. The CDR3 has 15 amino acids. CDR3 region: CASELAGGSSYEQYF. The DNA of the CDR3 is TGCGCCAGCGAACTAGCGGGGGGAAGCTCCTACGAGCAGTACTTC.

J is TRBJ2-1 and V is TRBV7-3, with TRBD2 identical over 7 bases. Germline trimming cut 2 bases from V and 7 bases from J; bases unmatched to any gene: 5. The CDR3 is 14 residues long. Germline CDR1 and CDR2: SGHTA and FQGTGA. The CDR3 region is CASSLAGVANEQFF. CDR3 nucleotide sequence: TGTGCCAGCAGCTTAGCGGGAGTGGCAAATGAGCAGTTCTTC.

In DNA form, the CDR3 reads TGTGCCAGCAGCTTAGGCCTGGGCCACCACGAGCAGTACTTC. It yields the protein CASSLGLGHHEQYF. J is TRBJ2-7 and V is TRBV7-6, with no clear D. The germline gives CDR1 SGHVS, CDR2 FNYEAQ. Trimming shortened V by 1 base and J by 5 bases, and 12 bases separated the two germline ends. CDR3 length: 14 residues.

The V gene is TRBV12-3 or TRBV12-4, the J gene TRBJ1-2; D remains unclear. Trimming removed 5 bases from V and 4 bases from J, with 11 bases in between. The CDR3 consists of 13 residues. CDR3 nucleotides: TGTGCCAGCAGTCCCACGGGTTTCTATGGCTACACCTTC. It yields the protein CASSPTGFYGYTF.

The J gene is TRBJ2-3, the V gene TRBV11-2, with 11 bases that match TRBD2. The CDR3 spans 19 residues. With 1 base clipped from V and 3 bases from J, the junction kept 12 bases outside the gene matches. The germline V gene has CDR1 SGHAT and CDR2 FQNNGV. The CDR3 protein is CASSLVVLAGGMGTDTQYF. The CDR3 DNA reads TGTGCCAGCAGCTTAGTAGTTCTAGCGGGAGGCATGGGGACAGATACGCAGTATTTT. The variable domain in full, completed from reference TRBV11-2 and TRBJ2-3, reads EAGVAQSPRYKIIEKRQSVAFWCNPISGHATLYWYQQILGQGPKLLIQFQNNGVVDDSQLPKDRFSAERLKGVDSTLKIQPAKLEDSAVYLCASSLVVLAGGMGTDTQYFGPGTRLTVL.

The chain is built from TRBV19 and TRBJ2-1; 8 nucleotides align to TRBD1. The CDR3 contains 14 residues. Germline lookup yields CDR1 LNHDA and CDR2 SQIVND (reference sequence). The J segment lost 8 bases and the V segment lost 5 bases, leaving 8 bases of the junction unmatched. CDR3 nucleotide sequence: TGTGCCAGTAGTTCGGACAGGGCAAGGGATGAGCAGTTCTTC. It specifies CASSSDRARDEQFF.

The rearrangement uses TRBV7-7 and TRBJ1-4, with 7 bases aligning to TRBD1. Germline loops: CDR1 SSHAT, CDR2 FNYEAQ (reference sequence). The CDR3 length is 15 residues. V lost 6 bases, J lost 2 bases, and 6 bases stayed unmatched. CDR3 sequence reads: CASRYQTGTNEKLFF. CDR3 DNA: TGTGCCAGCAGATACCAGACAGGGACTAATGAAAAACTGTTTTTT.

This sequence joins TRBV4-2 and TRBJ2-1; D not resolved. V was shortened by 1 base and J by 5 bases, with 21 bases between the two germline ends. Germline values: CDR1 LGHNA, CDR2 YNFKEQ. This CDR3 region has 18 residues. CDR3 loop: CASSQALKEPPSHNEQFF. DNA of the CDR3: TGTGCCAGCAGCCAAGCTTTGAAGGAGCCACCGTCTCACAATGAGCAGTTCTTC.

The chain couples TRBV30 to TRBJ1-3, with TRBD1 matching over 8 bases. Germline assignment: CDR1 GTSNPN and CDR2 SVGIG (reference sequence). The CDR3 sequence is 17 residues long. The ends lost 1 base at V and 0 bases at J; junction bases unmatched: 8. In DNA, the CDR3 is TGTGCCTGGAGTGGACAGGGGCTCCTCCGCTCTGGAAACACCATATATTTT. Amino acid sequence: CAWSGQGLLRSGNTIYF.

The chain has TRBV19 and TRBJ1-1; D remains unclear. Germline V gives CDR1 LNHDA, CDR2 SQIVND (reference sequence). This CDR3 region has 13 residues. V shed 3 bases and J shed 5 bases, with 10 bases lying between them. CDR3 coding DNA: TGTGCCAGTAGTATGGGGAGTAGAACTGAAGCTTTCTTT. It yields the protein CASSMGSRTEAFF.

This clone was recorded once. V gene TRBV7-8 combines with J gene TRBJ2-1; D is possibly TRBD2 (6 bases). Trimming removed 5 bases at V and 3 bases at J, with 11 bases between. The germline V gene encodes CDR1 SGHVS and CDR2 FQNEAQ. The CDR3 has 14 amino acids. CDR3 protein: CASSKRLDYNEQFF. CDR3 coding DNA: TGTGCCAGCAGCAAGAGACTAGACTACAATGAGCAGTTCTTC.

This clone was recorded a few times. The CDR3 DNA sequence: TGTGCCAGCACCCGGGACAGATCACACGGGCGTGTGGAGACCCAGTACTTC. This sequence encodes CASTRDRSHGRVETQYF. The chain joins TRBV28 to TRBJ2-5, with TRBD1 matching over 7 bases. This CDR3 has 17 residues. The J segment lost 5 bases and the V segment lost 7 bases, leaving 19 bases of the junction unmatched. Germline V gene data show CDR1 as MDHEN and CDR2 as SYDVKM.

This clone was counted only a few times. This chain connects TRBV2 to TRBJ1-2; no reliable D call. There are 12 residues in the CDR3. V dropped 5 bases and J dropped 5 bases, with 9 bases sitting between them. Germline loops: CDR1 SNHLY, CDR2 FYNNEI. For the CDR3, the DNA is TGTGCCAGCAGTCCAACACCGTATGGCTACACCTTC. As protein: CASSPTPYGYTF.

The chain links TRBV19 to TRBJ2-7; D is perhaps TRBD1 (6 bases). Trimming removed 4 bases from V and 2 bases from J, with 12 bases in between. This CDR3 contains 14 residues. Germline CDR1 LNHDA, CDR2 SQIVND (reference sequence). In DNA form, the CDR3 reads TGTGCCAGTAGTACCCTCGACAGGACCTACGAGCAGTACTTC. This sequence encodes CASSTLDRTYEQYF.

The gene calls are TRBV6-2 or TRBV6-3 and TRBJ2-5; 7 positions agree with TRBD2. CDR3 length equals 16 residues. Germline V CDR1 and CDR2: MNHEY, SVGEGT. The trim removed 2 bases at V and 5 bases at J, leaving 11 bases unmatched. The CDR3 sequence is CASSYVAGPAGETQYF. CDR3 DNA: TGTGCCAGCAGTTACGTAGCGGGCCCTGCGGGGGAGACCCAGTACTTC.

J is TRBJ1-1 and V is TRBV6-2 or TRBV6-3; 10 nucleotides align to TRBD1. V was pared by 6 bases and J by 4 bases, with 5 bases of the junction left unmatched. This CDR3 is 14 amino acids long. The germline V gene encodes CDR1 MNHEY and CDR2 SVGEGT. The CDR3 loop reads CASSRWDRGTEAFF. For the CDR3, the DNA is TGTGCCAGCAGCCGCTGGGACAGGGGCACTGAAGCTTTCTTT.

V gene TRBV10-3 combines with J gene TRBJ2-7, with 8 nucleotides matching TRBD2. This CDR3 contains 17 residues. Germline V gene data show CDR1 as ENHRY and CDR2 as SYGVKD. J was trimmed by 4 bases and V by 3 bases; bases with no gene match: 14. The CDR3 reads CAISDTAGGRGQYEQYF. The CDR3 DNA reads as TGTGCCATCAGTGATACGGCGGGGGGCCGGGGGCAATACGAGCAGTACTTC.

The genes are TRBV18 and TRBJ1-1; TRBD1 matches at 7 bases. This CDR3 spans 15 amino acids. The V segment lost 3 bases and the J segment 7 bases; nucleotides outside the gene matches: 11. Germline values: CDR1 KGHSH, CDR2 LQKENI. The CDR3 protein is CASSPTTGNRGEAFF. As DNA, the CDR3 is TGTGCCAGCTCACCGACGACTGGGAACAGGGGTGAAGCTTTCTTT. Looking up the rest from reference TRBV18 and TRBJ1-1 gives the full variable domain: NAGVMQNPRHLVRRRGQEARLRCSPMKGHSHVYWYRQLPEEGLKFMVYLQKENIIDESGMPKERFSAEFPKEGPSILRIQQVVRGDSAAYFCASSPTTGNRGEAFFGQGTRLTVV.

The chain combines TRBV7-2 with TRBJ1-5; maybe TRBD1 (5 bases). The CDR3 is 15 amino acids. Germline assignment: CDR1 SGHTA and CDR2 FQGNSA. V lost 1 base to trimming and J lost 6 bases, with 13 bases between them. In DNA, the CDR3 is TGTGCCAGCAGCTTAGGTTCGGGGGGTAGTCAGCCCCAGCATTTT. Protein sequence: CASSLGSGGSQPQHF. The variable domain in full, with the rest retrieved from reference TRBV7-2 and TRBJ1-5, is GAGVSQSPSNKVTEKGKDVELRCDPISGHTALYWYRQSLGQGLEFLIYFQGNSAPDKSGLPSDRFSAERTGGSVSTLTIQRTQQEDSAVYLCASSLGSGGSQPQHFGDGTRLSIL.

The CDR3 DNA sequence: TGTGCCAGCAGCCAAGGAGGCTCCCAAGAGACCCAGTACTTC. This translates into CASSQGGSQETQYF. The chain employs TRBV3-1 (or the pseudogene TRBV3-2) and TRBJ2-5; D remains ambiguous. CDR1 and CDR2 (germline): LGHDT, YNNKEL (reference sequence). CDR3 size: 14 residues. Trimming removed 1 base at V and 1 base at J, with 7 bases between.

A single count supports this clone. This CDR3 reads CASSTGTRNYGYTF. The CDR3 DNA follows: TGTGCCAGCAGTACAGGGACACGCAACTATGGCTACACCTTC. The rearrangement joins TRBV6-5 to TRBJ1-2; tentative D call: TRBD1 (6 bases). The germline V gene has CDR1 MNHEY and CDR2 SVGAGI. The CDR3 runs to 14 residues. V was pared by 5 bases and J by 2 bases, with 12 bases between.

The rearrangement uses TRBV5-8 and TRBJ2-1, with 15 bases fitting TRBD2. The CDR3 runs to 18 residues. Per the germline V gene, CDR1 is SGHTS and CDR2 is YDEGEE. The J segment lost 2 bases and the V segment lost 4 bases, leaving 7 bases of the junction unmatched. DNA of the CDR3: TGTGCCAGCAGCATCGGACTAGCGGGGGGGACAACCTACAATGAGCAGTTCTTC. Protein product: CASSIGLAGGTTYNEQFF.